Presented here are 4 T cell receptor beta chains from one specimen sequenced in a study of shared clonotypes between healthy human individuals. Assay used: immunoSEQ multiplex PCR; TCRdb lists only in-frame clones, some missing. This sample yields roughly 2.6 million clones, of which roughly 92% are seen a single time; about 0.13% belongs to the top ten. The sequenced sample consisted of naive CD4+ T cells sorted from blood. The subset denotes: CD45RA+ positively selected. These receptors originate from a man younger than 35 in good health.

The chain carries TRBV10-2 and TRBJ2-5, with D uncertain. The CDR3 covers 11 residues. CDR1 and CDR2 from the germline V gene are WSHSY and SAAADI. V was pared by 2 bases and J by 7 bases, with 5 bases between. In DNA form, the CDR3 reads TGCGCCAGCAGTGAGGGGTGGACCCAGTACTTC. As protein: CASSEGWTQYF.

The V call is TRBV11-2, the J call TRBJ2-7; 9 bases match TRBD1. The V segment lost 5 bases and the J segment 0 bases; nucleotides outside the gene matches: 5. In germline, CDR1 is SGHAT, CDR2 FQNNGV. CDR3 length: 15 residues. CDR3 sequence: CASSPGQGSSYEQYF. CDR3 bases: TGTGCCAGCAGCCCCGGACAGGGGAGCTCCTACGAGCAGTACTTC.

V usage is TRBV5-6 and J usage is TRBJ1-1; a weak D match, TRBD1 (5 bases). Trimming removed 3 bases at V and 4 bases at J, with 16 bases between. In germline, CDR1 is SGHDT, CDR2 YYEEEE. The CDR3 has 15 amino acids. The CDR3 region has the DNA TGTGCCAGCAGCTGGGGGTTCCCCGTGAGCACTGAAGCTTTCTTT. Protein sequence: CASSWGFPVSTEAFF.

The chain couples TRBV19 to TRBJ2-1; 13 nucleotides align to TRBD2. This CDR3 comprises 16 residues. The germline V gene has CDR1 LNHDA and CDR2 SQIVND (reference sequence). V lost 4 bases, J lost 7 bases, and 7 bases stayed unmatched. This chain's CDR3 is CASSTLAGGKINEQFF. The CDR3 coding sequence is TGTGCCAGTAGTACACTAGCGGGGGGGAAAATTAATGAGCAGTTCTTC.